This T cell receptor (beta chain) came from a study of T-cell memory formation after mild COVID-19. TCRdb fed the 5' RACE reads into MiXCR, producing one record per CDR3 protein. The profile shows hundreds of thousands of distinct CDR3 sequences, approximately 24% of them singletons. About this clonotype: What it binds is unknown.

Findings of the study overall: Memory cells collected pre-infection included some clones that later responded, suggesting cross-reactive memory joined.

The CDR3 consists of 16 residues. The germline V gene has CDR1 SGHDN and CDR2 FVKESK. J gave up 5 bases and V 3 bases, and 7 bases lay outside the gene matches. The chain has TRBV14 and TRBJ2-1, with 10 bases aligning to TRBD1. The clonotype comes from an adult woman who had mild COVID-19 (a few samples of this study predate the infection). Cell type and time point are not known. Sequences were obtained from PBMCs or a T cell subset sorted from them (not recorded which). The CDR3 DNA sequence: TGTGCCAGCAGCCACCCCGGGGGGACAGGGGACAATGAGCAGTTCTTC. Protein sequence: CASSHPGGTGDNEQFF.